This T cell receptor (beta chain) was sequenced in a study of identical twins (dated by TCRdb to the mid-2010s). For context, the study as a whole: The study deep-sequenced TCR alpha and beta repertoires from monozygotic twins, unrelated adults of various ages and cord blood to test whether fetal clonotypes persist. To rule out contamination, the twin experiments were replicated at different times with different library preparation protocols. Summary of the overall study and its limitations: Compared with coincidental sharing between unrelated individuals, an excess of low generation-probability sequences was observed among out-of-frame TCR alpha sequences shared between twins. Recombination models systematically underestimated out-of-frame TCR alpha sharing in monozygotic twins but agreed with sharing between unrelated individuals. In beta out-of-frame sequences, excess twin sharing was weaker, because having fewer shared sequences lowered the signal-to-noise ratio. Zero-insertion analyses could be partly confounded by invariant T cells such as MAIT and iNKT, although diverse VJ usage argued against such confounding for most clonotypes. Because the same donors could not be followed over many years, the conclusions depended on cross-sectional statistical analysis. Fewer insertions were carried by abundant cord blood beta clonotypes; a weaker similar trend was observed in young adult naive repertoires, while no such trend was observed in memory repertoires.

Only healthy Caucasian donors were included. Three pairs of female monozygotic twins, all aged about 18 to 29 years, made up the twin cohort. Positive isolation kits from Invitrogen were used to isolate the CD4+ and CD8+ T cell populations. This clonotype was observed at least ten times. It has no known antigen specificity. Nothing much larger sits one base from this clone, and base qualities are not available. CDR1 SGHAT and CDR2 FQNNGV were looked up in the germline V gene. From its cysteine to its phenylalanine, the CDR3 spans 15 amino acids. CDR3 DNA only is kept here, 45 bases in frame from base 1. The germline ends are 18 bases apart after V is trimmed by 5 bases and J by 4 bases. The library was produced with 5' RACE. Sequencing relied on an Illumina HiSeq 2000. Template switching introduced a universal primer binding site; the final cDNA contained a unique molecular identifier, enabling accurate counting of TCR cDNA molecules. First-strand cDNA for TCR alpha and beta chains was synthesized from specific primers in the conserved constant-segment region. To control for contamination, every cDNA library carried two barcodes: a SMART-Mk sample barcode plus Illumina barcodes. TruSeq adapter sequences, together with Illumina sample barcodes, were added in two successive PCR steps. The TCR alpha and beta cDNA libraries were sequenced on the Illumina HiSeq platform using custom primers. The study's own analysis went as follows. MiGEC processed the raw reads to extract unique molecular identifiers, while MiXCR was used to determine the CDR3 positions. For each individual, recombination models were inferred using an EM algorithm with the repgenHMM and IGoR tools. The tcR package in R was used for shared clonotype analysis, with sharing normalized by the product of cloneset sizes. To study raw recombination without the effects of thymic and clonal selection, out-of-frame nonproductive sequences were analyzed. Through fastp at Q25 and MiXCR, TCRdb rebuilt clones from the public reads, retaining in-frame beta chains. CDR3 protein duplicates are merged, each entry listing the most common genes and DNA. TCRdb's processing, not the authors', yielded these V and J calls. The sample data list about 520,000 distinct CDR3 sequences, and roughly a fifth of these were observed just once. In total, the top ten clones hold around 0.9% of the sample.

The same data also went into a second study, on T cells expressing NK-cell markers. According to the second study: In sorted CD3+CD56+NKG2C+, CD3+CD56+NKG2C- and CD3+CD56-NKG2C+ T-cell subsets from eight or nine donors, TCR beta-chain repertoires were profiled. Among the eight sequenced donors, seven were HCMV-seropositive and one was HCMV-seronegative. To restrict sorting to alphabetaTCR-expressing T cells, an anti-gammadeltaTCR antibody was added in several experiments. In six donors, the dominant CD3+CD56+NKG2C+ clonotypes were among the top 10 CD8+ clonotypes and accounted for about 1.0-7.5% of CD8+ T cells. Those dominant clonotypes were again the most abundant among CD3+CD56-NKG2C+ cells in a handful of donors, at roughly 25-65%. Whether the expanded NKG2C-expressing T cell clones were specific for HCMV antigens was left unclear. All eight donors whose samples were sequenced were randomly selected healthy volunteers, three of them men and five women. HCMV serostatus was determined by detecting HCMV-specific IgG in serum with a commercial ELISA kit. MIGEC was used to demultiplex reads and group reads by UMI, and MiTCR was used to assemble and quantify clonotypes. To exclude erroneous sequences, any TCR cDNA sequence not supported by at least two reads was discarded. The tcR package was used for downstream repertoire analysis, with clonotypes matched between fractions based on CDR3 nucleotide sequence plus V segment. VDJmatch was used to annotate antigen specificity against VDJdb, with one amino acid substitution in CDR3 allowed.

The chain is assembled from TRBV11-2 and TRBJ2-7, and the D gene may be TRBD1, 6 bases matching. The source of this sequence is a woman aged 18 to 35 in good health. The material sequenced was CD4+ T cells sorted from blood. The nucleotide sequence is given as TGTGCCAGCAGCCACCAGGGGACCCTACGTTACGAGCAGTACTTC. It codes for CASSHQGTLRYEQYF. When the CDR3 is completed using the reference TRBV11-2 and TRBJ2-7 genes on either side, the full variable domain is EAGVAQSPRYKIIEKRQSVAFWCNPISGHATLYWYQQILGQGPKLLIQFQNNGVVDDSQLPKDRFSAERLKGVDSTLKIQPAKLEDSAVYLCASSHQGTLRYEQYFGPGTRLTVT.